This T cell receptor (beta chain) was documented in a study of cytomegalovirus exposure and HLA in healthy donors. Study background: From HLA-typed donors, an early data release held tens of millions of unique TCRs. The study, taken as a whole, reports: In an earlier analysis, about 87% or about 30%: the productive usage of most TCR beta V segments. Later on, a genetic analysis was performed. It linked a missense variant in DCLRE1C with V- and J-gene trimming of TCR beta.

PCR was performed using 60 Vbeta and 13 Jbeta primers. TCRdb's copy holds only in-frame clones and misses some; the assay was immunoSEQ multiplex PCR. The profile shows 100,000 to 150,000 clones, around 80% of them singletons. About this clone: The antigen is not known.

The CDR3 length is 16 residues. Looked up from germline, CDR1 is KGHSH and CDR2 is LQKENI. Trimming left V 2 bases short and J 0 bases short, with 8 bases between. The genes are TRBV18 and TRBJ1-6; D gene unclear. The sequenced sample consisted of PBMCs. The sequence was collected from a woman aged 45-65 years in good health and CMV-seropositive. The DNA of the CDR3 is TGTGCCAGCTCACCAGCGGGGAGCTCCTATAATTCACCCCTCCACTTT. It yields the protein CASSPAGSSYNSPLHF.